Listed below are T cell receptor beta chains from one sample, sequenced in a study of OX40 agonist ivuxolimab in advanced cancers. TCRdb's table, derived via immunoSEQ multiplex PCR, lists solely in-frame clones and lacks some. The data contain some 25,000 clones, 75% to 85% of them singletons. The starting material was CD4+ or CD8+ T cells sorted from blood, obtained in a trial of the OX40 agonist ivuxolimab. These receptors originate from an adult with an advanced solid tumor such as melanoma, head and neck, liver or kidney cancer. CDR3s include the opening cysteine and the closing phenylalanine or tryptophan. The order of the fields is V gene, D gene, clone size, J gene, CDR3 protein, CDR3 DNA. The D gene is left open where the match is weak. The size field is filled for only some rows; it gives once, few, many or a size class.

>TRBV2|TRBD1|.|TRBJ2-7
CASQGQGREQYF
TGTGCCAGCCAGGGACAGGGGCGGGAGCAGTACTTC
>TRBV7-3|.|.|TRBJ2-3
CASSTHTGTDTQYF
TGTGCCAGCAGCACCCATACAGGCACAGATACGCAGTATTTT
>TRBV9|.|.|TRBJ1-3
CASSVGAGPGNTIYF
TGTGCCAGCAGCGTGGGAGCAGGGCCAGGAAACACCATATATTTT
>TRBV11-2|TRBD1|once|TRBJ2-7
CASSLDYRGQDEQYF
TGTGCCAGCAGCTTAGACTACAGGGGGCAGGACGAGCAGTACTTC
>TRBV7-2|TRBD1|.|TRBJ2-1
CASSLGGQGPYNEQFF
TGTGCCAGCAGCTTAGGTGGACAGGGACCCTACAATGAGCAGTTCTTC
>TRBV5-1|TRBD1|few|TRBJ2-1
CASSPGTGIGQFF
TGCGCCAGCAGCCCAGGGACAGGGATCGGGCAGTTCTTC
>TRBV7-8|.|.|TRBJ1-1
CASSLGQGYTEAFF
TGTGCCAGCAGCTTGGGGCAGGGGTACACTGAAGCTTTCTTT
>TRBV30|TRBD1|.|TRBJ2-7
CAWSPRDSNNEQYF
TGTGCCTGGAGCCCGAGGGACAGTAACAACGAGCAGTACTTC
>TRBV27|.|.|TRBJ2-1
CASRGPPEQFF
TGTGCCAGCAGAGGCCCCCCGGAGCAGTTCTTC
>TRBV15|TRBD2|few|TRBJ2-5
CATRGTSGRETQYF
TGTGCCACCCGAGGGACTAGCGGGAGAGAGACCCAGTACTTC
>TRBV4-2|TRBD2|.|TRBJ2-1
CASSQDESGSSYNEQFF
TGTGCCAGCAGCCAAGATGAGAGCGGGAGCTCCTACAATGAGCAGTTCTTC
>TRBV7-3|.|once|TRBJ2-1
CASSSYGNEQFF
TGTGCCAGCAGCTCCTACGGTAATGAGCAGTTCTTC
>TRBV9|.|.|TRBJ1-2
CASSVQLGSARGYTF
TGTGCCAGCAGCGTTCAGTTGGGGTCAGCACGTGGCTACACCTTC
>TRBV28|TRBD2|.|TRBJ2-3
CASSLSLAGTDTQYF
TGTGCCAGCAGTTTATCCCTAGCGGGCACAGATACGCAGTATTTT
>TRBV2|.|.|TRBJ1-2
CASTTDYGYTF
TGTGCCAGCACTACGGACTATGGCTACACCTTC
>TRBV28|TRBD1|.|TRBJ1-2
CASSPLGTDDGYGYTF
TGTGCCAGCAGTCCCTTGGGGACAGACGACGGCTATGGCTACACCTTC
>TRBV6-4|TRBD2|few|TRBJ2-2
CASSALAGDTGELFF
TGTGCCAGCAGTGCTCTAGCGGGGGACACCGGGGAGCTGTTTTTT
>TRBV15|TRBD2|once|TRBJ2-7
CATSGRLAGEHEQYF
TGTGCCACCAGCGGAAGACTAGCGGGAGAGCACGAGCAGTACTTC
>TRBV6-4|.|few|TRBJ1-1
CASRMGAENTEAFF
TGTGCCAGCAGGATGGGGGCCGAGAACACTGAAGCTTTCTTT
>TRBV6-6|.|.|TRBJ1-1
CASSFQMSTEAFF
TGTGCCAGCAGTTTTCAAATGAGCACTGAAGCTTTCTTT
>TRBV5-4|TRBD2|.|TRBJ2-7
CASSLRGSGAHTGRF
TGTGCCAGCAGCCTGCGGGGTAGCGGGGCCCACACAGGGCGCTTC
>TRBV13|.|.|TRBJ2-7
CASRDRLFYEQYF
TGTGCCAGCAGGGACAGACTCTTCTACGAGCAGTACTTC
>TRBV5-1|.|few|TRBJ2-3
CASSLAGDTQYF
TGCGCCAGCAGCTTGGCCGGAGATACGCAGTATTTT
>TRBV6-4|.|.|TRBJ1-5
CASSYSPTGNQPQHF
TGTGCCAGCAGTTACAGTCCCACCGGCAATCAGCCCCAGCATTTT
>TRBV4-1|.|.|TRBJ2-3
CASSQDRGMGTDTQYF
TGCGCCAGCAGCCAAGATCGGGGGATGGGAACAGATACGCAGTATTTT
>TRBV29-1|TRBD2|.|TRBJ2-1
CSGGPSGGGDQFF
TGCAGCGGAGGGCCTAGCGGGGGGGGAGACCAGTTCTTC
>TRBV5-1|TRBD1|.|TRBJ2-2
CASSFPRQGADTGELFF
TGCGCCAGCAGCTTCCCCAGACAGGGGGCTGACACCGGGGAGCTGTTTTTT
>TRBV28|.|.|TRBJ1-5
CASSPTDQPQHF
TGTGCCAGCAGTCCCACCGATCAGCCCCAGCATTTT
>TRBV27|.|.|TRBJ2-7
CASSSEGNAYEQYF
TGTGCCAGCAGTTCCGAAGGGAACGCCTACGAGCAGTACTTC
>TRBV25-1|.|.|TRBJ2-2
CAIWGGGELFF
TGTGCCATATGGGGCGGCGGGGAGCTGTTTTTT
>TRBV27|.|.|TRBJ2-7
CASSLLKGYEQYF
TGTGCCAGCAGTTTACTCAAGGGTTACGAGCAGTACTTC
>TRBV11-2|.|.|TRBJ2-1
CASSLEPLGEQFF
TGTGCCAGCAGCTTAGAGCCCCTCGGTGAGCAGTTCTTC
>TRBV18|.|.|TRBJ2-7
CASSPWQMNEQYF
TGTGCCAGCTCACCGTGGCAAATGAACGAGCAGTACTTC
>TRBV28|TRBD1|.|TRBJ2-7
CASSLRGQPYEQYF
TGTGCCAGCAGTTTACGGGGACAGCCCTACGAGCAGTACTTC
>TRBV7-8|.|.|TRBJ1-4
CASSLASGNWVEKLFF
TGTGCCAGCAGCTTAGCTTCAGGGAACTGGGTTGAAAAACTGTTTTTT
>TRBV28|.|.|TRBJ1-1
CASSPGSTEAFF
TGTGCCAGCAGCCCCGGTAGTACTGAAGCTTTCTTT
>TRBV5-1|.|.|TRBJ2-5
CASSYSDGRGETQYF
TGCGCCAGCAGCTACTCGGACGGTCGGGGGGAGACCCAGTACTTC
>TRBV16|TRBD1|.|TRBJ2-2
CASSPTGGNTGELFF
TGTGCCAGCAGCCCTACAGGGGGCAACACCGGGGAGCTGTTTTTT
>TRBV9|.|.|TRBJ2-2
CASRDSAGELFF
TGTGCCAGCAGGGACAGTGCCGGGGAGCTGTTTTTT
>TRBV5-6|.|once|TRBJ2-7
CASSLVRMTQTYEQYF
TGTGCCAGCAGCTTGGTTCGGATGACGCAGACCTACGAGCAGTACTTC
>TRBV2|TRBD1|.|TRBJ2-5
CAIQGEETQYF
TGTGCCATCCAGGGGGAAGAGACCCAGTACTTC
>TRBV2|TRBD2|.|TRBJ2-2
CASSGTSGDPNTGELFF
TGTGCCAGCAGTGGGACTAGCGGGGACCCGAACACCGGGGAGCTGTTTTTT
>TRBV19|.|.|TRBJ1-2
CAGRGGANYGYTF
TGTGCCGGGAGGGGAGGGGCGAACTATGGCTACACCTTC
>TRBV28|.|.|TRBJ1-1
CASTRIGNTEAFF
TGTGCCAGTACGAGAATCGGGAACACTGAAGCTTTCTTT
>TRBV23-1|.|.|TRBJ2-7
CASSGGGGTYEQYF
TGCGCCAGCAGTGGGGGGGGCGGTACCTACGAGCAGTACTTC
>TRBV13|TRBD2|few|TRBJ2-3
CASRTSGGADTQYF
TGTGCCAGCAGGACTAGCGGGGGGGCAGATACGCAGTATTTT
>TRBV6-5|TRBD2|.|TRBJ2-7
CASSYSTSGINYEQYF
TGTGCCAGCAGTTACTCGACTAGCGGGATTAACTACGAGCAGTACTTC
>TRBV5-1|.|.|TRBJ1-6
CASSLEGVSPLHF
TGCGCCAGCAGCTTGGAGGGGGTTTCACCCCTCCACTTT
>TRBV28|.|.|TRBJ1-5
CASSFWDQPQHF
TGTGCCAGCAGTTTTTGGGATCAGCCCCAGCATTTT
>TRBV5-4|TRBD1|.|TRBJ1-5
CASSLDRDRGQPQHF
TGTGCCAGCAGCTTGGACCGGGACAGGGGCCAGCCCCAGCATTTT
>TRBV7-9|.|few|TRBJ2-7
CASSLGTGRGQYF
TGTGCCAGCAGCTTAGGCACAGGCCGCGGGCAGTACTTC
>TRBV18|TRBD2|.|TRBJ2-1
CASSTSGNGNEQFF
TGTGCCAGCTCAACTAGCGGGAATGGTAATGAGCAGTTCTTC
>TRBV25-1|TRBD2|.|TRBJ2-3
CASSDFGTSFTDTQYF
TGTGCCAGCAGTGATTTCGGGACTAGCTTCACAGATACGCAGTATTTT